This T cell receptor (beta chain) was observed in a study of T-cell reconstitution after alpha-beta-depleted transplantation in children. This CDR3 contains 18 residues. The trim removed 5 bases at V and 3 bases at J, leaving 17 bases unmatched. The germline CDR1 and CDR2 sequences are SGHAT and FQNNGV. Unique molecular identifiers tagged the TCRbeta library. TCRdb reanalysed the PCR reads using MiXCR and keeps one entry per CDR3 protein. The profile covers under 750,000 distinct CDR3 sequences, with around 23% appearing a single time and roughly an eighth taken by the ten largest. This clonotype was picked up one time. The antigen is not known. Overall study findings and caveats: Newly produced T cells mostly accounted for T-cell counts and diversity one year post-transplant. Several hundred expanded graft clones reportedly were the source of alpha-beta T cells about two months after transplant.

The rearrangement joins TRBV11-2 to TRBJ2-3; 7 bases are shared with TRBD2. This specimen consisted of PBMCs, mostly from graft donor cells, obtained 360 days after TCRalphabeta/CD19-depleted stem cell transplant. The TCR originated in a boy under two years old who had a stem cell transplant for acute myeloid leukemia, so the T cells may come from the graft donor. CDR3 sequence: CASSPLPGVAGWTDTQYF. The CDR3 DNA reads as TGTGCCAGCAGCCCGCTACCAGGAGTAGCGGGTTGGACAGATACGCAGTATTTT. Full variable domain (rest looked up from reference TRBV11-2 and TRBJ2-3): EAGVAQSPRYKIIEKRQSVAFWCNPISGHATLYWYQQILGQGPKLLIQFQNNGVVDDSQLPKDRFSAERLKGVDSTLKIQPAKLEDSAVYLCASSPLPGVAGWTDTQYFGPGTRLTVL.